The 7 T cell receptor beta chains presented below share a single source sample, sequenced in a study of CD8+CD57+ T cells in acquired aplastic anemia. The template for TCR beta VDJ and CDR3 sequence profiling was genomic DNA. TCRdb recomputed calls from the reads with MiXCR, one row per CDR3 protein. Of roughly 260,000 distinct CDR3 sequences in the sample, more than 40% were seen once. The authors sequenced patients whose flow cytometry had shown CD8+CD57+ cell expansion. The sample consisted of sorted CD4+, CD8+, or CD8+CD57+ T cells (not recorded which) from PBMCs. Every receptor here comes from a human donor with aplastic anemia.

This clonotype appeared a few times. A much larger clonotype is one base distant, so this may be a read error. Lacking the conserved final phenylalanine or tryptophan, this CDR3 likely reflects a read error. For the CDR3, the DNA is TGTGCCAGCAGCCTGTTCGGCGGCGGGGCTAACAATGAGCAGTTCCTC. Protein product: CASSLFGGGANNEQFL. The genes are TRBV7-6 and TRBJ2-1; D is perhaps TRBD2 (6 bases). CDR1 is SGHVS and CDR2 is FNYEAQ in the germline V gene. This CDR3 region has 16 residues. Between the trimmed V and J ends, which lost 5 bases and 5 bases, there was a span of 19 bases.

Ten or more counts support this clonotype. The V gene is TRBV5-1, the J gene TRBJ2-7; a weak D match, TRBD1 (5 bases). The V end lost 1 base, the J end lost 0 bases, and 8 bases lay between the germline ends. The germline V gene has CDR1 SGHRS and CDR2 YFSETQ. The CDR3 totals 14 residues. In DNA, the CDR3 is TGCGCCAGCAGCTTGCGACAGAGCTCCTACGAGCAGTACTTC. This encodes CASSLRQSSYEQYF.

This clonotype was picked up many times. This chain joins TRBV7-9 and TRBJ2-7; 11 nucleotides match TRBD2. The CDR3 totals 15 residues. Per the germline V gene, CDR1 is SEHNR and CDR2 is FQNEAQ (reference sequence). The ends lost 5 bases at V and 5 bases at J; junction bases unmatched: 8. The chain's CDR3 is CASSHPVAGGNEQYF. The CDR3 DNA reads TGTGCCAGCAGCCATCCTGTAGCGGGGGGGAACGAGCAGTACTTC. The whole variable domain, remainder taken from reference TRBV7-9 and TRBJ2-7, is DTGVSQNPRHKITKRGQNVTFRCDPISEHNRLYWYRQTLGQGPEFLTYFQNEAQLEKSRLLSDRFSAERPKGSFSTLEIQRTEQGDSAMYLCASSHPVAGGNEQYFGPGTRLTVT.

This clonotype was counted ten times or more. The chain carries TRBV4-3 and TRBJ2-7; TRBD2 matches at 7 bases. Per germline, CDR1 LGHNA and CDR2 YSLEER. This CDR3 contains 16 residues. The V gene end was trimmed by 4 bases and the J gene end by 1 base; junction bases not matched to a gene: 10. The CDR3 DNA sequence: TGCGCCAGCAGCCCTTCCTTACTTAGCGGGTCCTACGAGCAGTACTTC. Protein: CASSPSLLSGSYEQYF.

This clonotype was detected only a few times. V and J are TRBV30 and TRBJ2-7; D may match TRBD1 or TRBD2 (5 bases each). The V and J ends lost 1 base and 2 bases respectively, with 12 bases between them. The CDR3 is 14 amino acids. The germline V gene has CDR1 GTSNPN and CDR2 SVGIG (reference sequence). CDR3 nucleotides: TGTGCCTGGAGTGATACCGGGACGGCCTACGAGCAGTACTTC. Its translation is CAWSDTGTAYEQYF.

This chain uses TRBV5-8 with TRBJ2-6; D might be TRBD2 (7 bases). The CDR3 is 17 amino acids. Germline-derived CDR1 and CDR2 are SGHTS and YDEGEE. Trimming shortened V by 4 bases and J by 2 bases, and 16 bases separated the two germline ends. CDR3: CASSGWGGGPGANVLTF. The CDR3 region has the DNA TGTGCCAGCAGCGGGTGGGGGGGGGGCCCTGGGGCCAACGTCCTGACTTTC.

The DNA of the CDR3 is TGCAGCGTTGAAGGGGTCTACGAGCAGTACTTC. It codes for CSVEGVYEQYF. The gene calls are TRBV29-1 and TRBJ2-7; D is ambiguous. Germline V gene data show CDR1 as SQVTM and CDR2 as ANQGSEA. This CDR3 comprises 11 residues. V was trimmed by 1 base and J by 3 bases, leaving 4 bases between them.